What follows are 15 T cell receptor beta chains derived from one specimen sequenced in a study of blood T cell repertoires in COVID-19. Assay: immunoSEQ multiplex PCR; the TCRdb copy retains only in-frame clones and omits some. The data contain almost 95,000 clones, around 72% of them seen just once; the ten biggest clones take up around 23%. Source material: peripheral blood. All receptors come from a woman aged 60 to 75 in a cohort sampled during active or convalescent COVID-19.

The V and J genes are TRBV3-1 (or the pseudogene TRBV3-2) and TRBJ1-1, with unresolved D. Trimming cost V 2 bases and J 3 bases, with 10 bases left between them. CDR1 is LGHDT, CDR2 YNNKEL, per germline (reference sequence). The CDR3 sequence is 14 residues long. The CDR3: CASSQQAPDTEAFF. The CDR3 DNA follows: TGTGCCAGCAGCCAACAGGCGCCGGACACTGAAGCTTTCTTT.

V is TRBV7-2 and J is TRBJ2-5; 11 nucleotides align to TRBD2. CDR1 SGHTA and CDR2 FQGNSA come from the germline V gene. The CDR3 runs to 17 residues. Trimming took 5 bases from V and 5 from J; bases not matched to a gene: 13. The CDR3 sequence is CASSARLAGLGTETQYF. The CDR3 DNA reads TGTGCCAGCAGCGCCAGACTAGCGGGGCTAGGTACGGAGACCCAGTACTTC.

The chain couples TRBV9 to TRBJ2-2; possibly TRBD1 for D (6 bases). Between the trimmed V and J ends, which lost 0 bases and 8 bases, there was a span of 8 bases. The CDR3 is 13 residues long. In germline, CDR1 is SGDLS, CDR2 YYNGEE. CDR3 nucleotides: TGTGCCAGCAGCGTAGATGGGACAGGGGAGCTGTTTTTT. This gives the protein CASSVDGTGELFF. Complete variable domain (other parts from reference TRBV9 and TRBJ2-2): DSGVTQTPKHLITATGQRVTLRCSPRSGDLSVYWYQQSLDQGLQFLIQYYNGEERAKGNILERFSAQQFPDLHSELNLSSLELGDSALYFCASSVDGTGELFFGEGSRLTVL.

This rearrangement joins TRBV10-2 to TRBJ2-7; no clear D gene. This CDR3 region has 13 residues. The ends were cut back, 6 bases at V and 2 bases at J, with 11 bases in the middle. The germline V gene encodes CDR1 WSHSY and CDR2 SAAADI. CDR3 bases: TGCGCCAGCAGGGCGACATATACCTACGAGCAGTACTTC. Amino acids: CASRATYTYEQYF.

CDR3 protein: CASSFGGDLYEQYF. In nucleotides, the CDR3 is TGTGCCAGCAGTTTTGGAGGGGACCTCTACGAGCAGTACTTC. This chain uses TRBV27 with TRBJ2-7; possibly TRBD2 for D (6 bases). V was clipped by 3 bases and J by 3 bases, with 12 bases between them. Per the germline V gene, CDR1 is MNHEY and CDR2 is SMNVEV (reference sequence). The CDR3 spans 14 residues.

This sequence joins TRBV5-1 and TRBJ2-7, with D tentatively TRBD1 (5 bases). V lost 2 bases to trimming and J lost 2 bases, with 8 bases between them. The germline CDR1 and CDR2 sequences are SGHRS and YFSETQ. This CDR3 comprises 13 residues. CDR3 amino acids: CASSFAGTYEQYF. In DNA form, the CDR3 reads TGCGCCAGCAGCTTTGCAGGGACCTACGAGCAGTACTTC.

This rearrangement joins TRBV19 to TRBJ2-7; 8 positions agree with TRBD1. The CDR3 has 15 residues. V lost 3 bases, J lost 0 bases, and 4 bases stayed unmatched. Germline V gives CDR1 LNHDA, CDR2 SQIVND (reference sequence). CDR3 residues: CASSISQGGSYEQYF. CDR3 bases: TGTGCCAGTAGTATTTCACAGGGGGGCTCCTACGAGCAGTACTTC.

This chain joins TRBV7-3 and TRBJ2-3; 9 bases line up with TRBD2. This CDR3 is 15 amino acids long. Germline V gene sequence: CDR1 SGHTA, CDR2 FQGTGA. Losses at the gene ends were 4 bases for V and 5 bases for J; bases not matched to a gene: 7. DNA of the CDR3: TGTGCCAGCAGCTCCGGGACTAGCTCTGTAGATACGCAGTATTTT. The encoded protein is CASSSGTSSVDTQYF.

V gene TRBV19 combines with J gene TRBJ2-7; 7 bases are shared with TRBD1. Germline assignment: CDR1 LNHDA and CDR2 SQIVND (reference sequence). V lost 10 bases, J lost 1 base, and 13 bases stayed unmatched. This CDR3 comprises 15 residues. The DNA for the CDR3 is TGTGCCACCGAACGTGGGCAGGGGGTTTCCTACGAGCAGTACTTC. This gives the protein CATERGQGVSYEQYF. Filled out from reference TRBV19 and TRBJ2-7, the complete variable domain reads DGGITQSPKYLFRKEGQNVTLSCEQNLNHDAMYWYRQDPGQGLRLIYYSQIVNDFQKGDIAEGYSVSREKKESFPLTVTSAQKNPTAFYLCATERGQGVSYEQYFGPGTRLTVT.

V usage is TRBV15 and J usage is TRBJ2-7; 8 bases line up with TRBD2. The CDR3 sequence is 17 residues long. The V gene end was trimmed by 0 bases and the J gene end by 1 base; junction bases not matched to a gene: 8. Per the germline V gene, CDR1 is LNHNV and CDR2 is YYDKDF (reference sequence). This CDR3 reads CATSRDTAGVTSYEQYF. In DNA form, the CDR3 reads TGTGCCACCAGCAGAGATACAGCGGGGGTCACATCCTACGAGCAGTACTTC.

The chain employs TRBV7-2 and TRBJ1-4; TRBD1 matches at 7 bases. Germline CDR1 is SGHTA and CDR2 is FQGNSA. The CDR3 sequence is 17 residues long. J gave up 4 bases and V 4 bases, and 12 bases lay outside the gene matches. The DNA for the CDR3 is TGTGCCAGCAGCTCCCTGCGAAGGGGGCTGGGTAATGAAAAACTGTTTTTT. This codes for CASSSLRRGLGNEKLFF.

In this sample, this clone turned up once. This chain's CDR3 is CASSLGLAGDEQFF. The DNA for the CDR3 is TGTGCCAGCAGCTTAGGTCTAGCGGGCGATGAGCAGTTCTTC. The chain recombines TRBV7-3 with TRBJ2-1; TRBD2 matches 8 bases. The germline V gene encodes CDR1 SGHTA and CDR2 FQGTGA. The CDR3 runs to 14 residues. V lost 2 bases to trimming and J lost 8 bases; unmatched junction nucleotides: 5.

The chain is built from TRBV28 and TRBJ2-2, with D perhaps TRBD2 (5 bases). Germline V lookup: CDR1 MDHEN, CDR2 SYDVKM. The CDR3 is made up of 13 amino acids. Trimming cost V 7 bases and J 0 bases, with 6 bases left between them. This chain's CDR3 is CASTSPNTGELFF. CDR3 coding DNA: TGTGCCAGCACTAGCCCGAACACCGGGGAGCTGTTTTTT.

This clone was observed many times. The chain joins TRBV10-3 to TRBJ2-1; TRBD1 might be the D (7 bases). This CDR3 is 14 amino acids long. The V gene's germline CDR1 is ENHRY and CDR2 SYGVKD. Trimming took 10 bases from V and 0 from J, leaving 13 bases between them. The CDR3 spells CATQGGSSYNEQFF. For the CDR3, the DNA is TGTGCCACCCAGGGGGGCAGCTCCTACAATGAGCAGTTCTTC.

V and J are TRBV30 and TRBJ2-7, with 7 positions matching TRBD1. CDR1 and CDR2 (germline): GTSNPN, SVGIG (reference sequence). The CDR3 contains 14 residues. V shed 5 bases and J 3 bases; nucleotides not matched to a gene: 10. CDR3: CAWRSGTANYEQYF. The CDR3 DNA reads as TGTGCCTGGCGGTCCGGGACAGCGAACTACGAGCAGTACTTC.